This T cell receptor beta chain was recovered during a study of T-cell memory formation after mild COVID-19. General study points: Most CD4+ clones that shrank were in CM and EM, while CD8+ ones turned up in EMRA.

5'RACE with constant-segment primers built TCRalpha and TCRbeta cDNA libraries with UMIs. TCRdb reanalysed the 5' RACE reads using MiXCR and keeps one entry per CDR3 protein. The sample lists about 470,000 distinct CDR3 sequences, 25% occurring once. This clonotype was observed a handful of times. Its antigen is not identified. The sequence was obtained from an adult woman who had mild COVID-19 (a few samples of this study predate the infection). Cell type and time point are not known. The sequenced sample consisted of PBMCs or a T cell subset sorted from them (not recorded which).

This chain's CDR3 is CASSLGYGRDGYEQYF. The DNA for the CDR3 is TGCGCCAGCAGCTTGGGTTATGGCAGGGACGGGTACGAGCAGTACTTC. The genes are TRBV5-1 and TRBJ2-7, with D possibly called TRBD1 or TRBD2 (5 bases each). This CDR3 is 16 amino acids long. Trimming removed 0 bases from V and 4 bases from J, with 17 bases in between. The V gene's germline CDR1 is SGHRS and CDR2 YFSETQ.